This T cell receptor beta chain was identified during a study of brain T cells in children with intractable seizures (dated by TCRdb to 2020 to 2022). Study-wide context: As a first screen for immune gene transcripts, resected brain tissue from about 58 pediatric epilepsy surgery cases was run on a NanoString immunology panel. Among the approximately twelve selected surgery cases, pre-surgery blood was additionally sequenced for eight, leaving four cases with brain tissue only.

The immunoSEQ assay was applied to genomic DNA to generate the TCR beta chain sequences. On the authors' methods: Any CDR3 sequence that did not begin with the conserved framework cysteine at position 104 was removed by hand. To get clonality, the normalized Shannon's Diversity Index was subtracted from one, giving values from 0 (maximal diversity) to 1 (oligoclonal). Chi-squared comparison-of-proportions tests were used to check whether the frequency of the same CDR3 differed between samples, for example brain versus blood. Public clonotypes were identified through searches of immuneACCESS, and similarity to known antiviral clonotypes was evaluated with the VDJdb browser. TCRdb re-hosts the immuneACCESS table, in-frame sequences only. Its copies lack some clones; in the studies checked, an unresolved V gene accounts for under half of them, and the cause for the rest is not known. V and J calls and clone size come straight from that table; D and trimming were deduced from the DNA. For this sample the table gives hundreds of thousands of clones, of which roughly 93% were detected only once. The ten largest clones add up to 5.7% of the sample.

What the authors observed across the whole study: Viral specificity was inferred only from CDR3 sequence similarity, and patients' HCMV serostatus was unknown. Because pre- and post-surgery blood were sequenced to different depths, clones absent from the pre-surgery sample may reflect undersampling.

On this clone itself: The specificity of this receptor is unknown. No base quality information exists; no much larger clone differs at one position.

The sample's time point, from its label and the paper: blood from clinic visit 5 months post-surgery; TSC patient then seizure free. Surgery cases with the highest brain T cell transcript signatures were selected for TCR beta chain sequencing of brain tissue and, where available, blood. Before surgery, patients had received at least one anti-epileptic drug. TCR-sequenced patients were children with drug-resistant epilepsy due to tuberous sclerosis complex, focal cortical dysplasia, Rasmussen encephalitis or hemimegalencephaly. Bulk genomic DNA was extracted from unsorted brain tissue and whole blood with the Monarch genomic DNA purification kit. V drops 6 bases and J drops 1 base, leaving 16 bases in between. The germline V gene yields SGHVT for CDR1 and SQSDAQ for CDR2. Its CDR3 holds 16 amino acids, cysteine through phenylalanine. The read is trimmed to its CDR3 DNA, 48 bases read in frame from base 1.

This chain is built from TRBV7-4 and TRBJ1-5, with a tentative D gene TRBD1 over 5 matching bases. The TCR sequence derives from a boy under two years old with tuberous sclerosis and intractable seizures. The material sequenced was peripheral blood, taken around 5 months after surgery. The DNA sequence reads TGTGCCAGCAGACCCATCAGGGAGGAGAGCAATCAGCCCCAGCATTTT. This yields the protein CASRPIREESNQPQHF.